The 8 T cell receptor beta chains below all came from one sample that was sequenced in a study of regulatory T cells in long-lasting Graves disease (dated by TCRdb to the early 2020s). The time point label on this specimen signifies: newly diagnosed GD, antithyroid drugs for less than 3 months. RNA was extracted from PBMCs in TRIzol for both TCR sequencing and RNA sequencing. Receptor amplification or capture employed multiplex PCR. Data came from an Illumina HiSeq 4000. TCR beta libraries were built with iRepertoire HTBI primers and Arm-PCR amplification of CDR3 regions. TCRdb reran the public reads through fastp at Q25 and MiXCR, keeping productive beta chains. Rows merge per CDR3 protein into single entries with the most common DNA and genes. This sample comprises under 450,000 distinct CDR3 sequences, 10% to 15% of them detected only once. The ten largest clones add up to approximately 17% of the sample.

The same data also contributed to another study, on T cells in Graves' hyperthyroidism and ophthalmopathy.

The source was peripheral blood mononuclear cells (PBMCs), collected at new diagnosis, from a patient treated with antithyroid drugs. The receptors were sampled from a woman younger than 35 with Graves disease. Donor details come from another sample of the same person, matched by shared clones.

Here the CDR3 DNA reads TGTGCCAGCAGTTACTACGGGGGGCCCTACGAGCAGTACTTC. The encoded protein is CASSYYGGPYEQYF. V usage is TRBV6-2 or TRBV6-3 and J usage is TRBJ2-7; the D gene is possibly TRBD2 (7 bases). Germline lookup yields CDR1 MNHEY and CDR2 SVGEGT. Between the trimmed V and J ends, which lost 1 base and 2 bases, there was a span of 9 bases. This CDR3 region has 14 residues.

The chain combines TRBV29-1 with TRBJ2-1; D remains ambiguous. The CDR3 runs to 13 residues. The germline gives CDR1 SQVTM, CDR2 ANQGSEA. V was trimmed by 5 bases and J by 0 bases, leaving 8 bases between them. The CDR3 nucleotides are TGCAGCGTTAGAGCGAGCTCCTACAATGAGCAGTTCTTC. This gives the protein CSVRASSYNEQFF.

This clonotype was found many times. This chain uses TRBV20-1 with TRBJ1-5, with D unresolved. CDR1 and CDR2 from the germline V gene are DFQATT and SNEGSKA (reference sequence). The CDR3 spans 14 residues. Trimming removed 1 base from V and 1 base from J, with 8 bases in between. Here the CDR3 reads CSARVGSSNQPQHF. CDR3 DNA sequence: TGCAGTGCTAGAGTGGGTTCAAGCAATCAGCCCCAGCATTTT.

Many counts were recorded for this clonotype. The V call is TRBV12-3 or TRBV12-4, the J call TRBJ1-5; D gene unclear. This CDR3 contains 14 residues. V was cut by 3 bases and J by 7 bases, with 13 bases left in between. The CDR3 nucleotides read TGTGCCAGCAGTTTTGGTTGGGCAAACCAGCCCCAGCATTTT. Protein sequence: CASSFGWANQPQHF.

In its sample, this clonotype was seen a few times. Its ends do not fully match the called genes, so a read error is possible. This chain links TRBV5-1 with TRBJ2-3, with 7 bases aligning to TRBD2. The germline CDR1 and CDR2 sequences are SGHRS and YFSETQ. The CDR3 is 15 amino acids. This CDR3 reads CASSRLAESPDTQYF. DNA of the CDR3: TGCGCCAGCAGCCGGCTAGCGGAGAGCCCAGATACACAGTATTTT.

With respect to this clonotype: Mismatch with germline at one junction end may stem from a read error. Here the CDR3 reads CASSQTLAFNERFF. In DNA form, the CDR3 reads TGTGCCAGCAGCCAAACACTAGCTTTCAATGAGCGGTTCTTC. The chain couples TRBV3-1 to TRBJ2-1; maybe TRBD2 (6 bases). Germline values: CDR1 LGHDT, CDR2 YNNKEL (reference sequence). This CDR3 region has 14 residues.

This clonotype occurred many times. The CDR3 DNA is TGTGCCAGTTTTACCTTACCTCCGGGCACTGAAGCTTTCTTT. It specifies CASFTLPPGTEAFF. This chain joins TRBV19 and TRBJ1-1; D call uncertain. The V end lost 8 bases, the J end lost 4 bases, and 17 bases lay between the germline ends. Germline-derived CDR1 and CDR2 are LNHDA and SQIVND (reference sequence). There are 14 residues in the CDR3.

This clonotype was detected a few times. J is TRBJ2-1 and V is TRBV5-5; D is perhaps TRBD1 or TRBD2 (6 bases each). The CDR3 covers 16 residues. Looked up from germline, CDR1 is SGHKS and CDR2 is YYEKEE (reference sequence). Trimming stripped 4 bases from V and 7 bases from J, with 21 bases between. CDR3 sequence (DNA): TGTGCCAGCAGCCCATTATGGATCAAAGGGGGGAATGAGCAGTTCTTC. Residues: CASSPLWIKGGNEQFF.